Here is one T cell receptor beta chain with its context. The antigen remains unidentified. This specimen belongs to a study of cytomegalovirus exposure and HLA in healthy donors. This CDR3 spans 13 amino acids. Germline V gives CDR1 GTSNPN, CDR2 SVGIG (reference sequence). Trimming removed 2 bases at V and 5 bases at J, with 7 bases between. Amplification used 60 Vbeta primers and 13 Jbeta primers. The protocol was immunoSEQ multiplex PCR, while the TCRdb copy is restricted to in-frame clones and leaves out a portion. There are about 48,000 clones in the sample, with 2.1% held by the top ten. Findings of the study overall: Roughly uniform sequencing depth across donors was assumed, possibly incorrectly. Per a later analysis, 15,000 to 20,000 TCR beta sequences showed association with HLA alleles at 0.05 false discovery rate. Sequence variants that were highly shared formed a cluster that was likely a sequencing artifact.

This chain connects TRBV30 to TRBJ1-6; D is unclear. The TCR was taken from a woman aged 40 to 50 in good health and CMV-seronegative. Sequencing was done on a sample of PBMCs. The CDR3 protein is CAWSPLNNSPLHF. DNA of the CDR3: TGTGCCTGGAGTCCACTCAATAATTCACCCCTCCACTTT.